This passage covers 2 T cell receptor beta chains from one sample sequenced in a study of PD-1 blockade in classical Hodgkin lymphoma. Each of the patients experienced relapse following autologous stem cell transplantation, and their brentuximab vedotin exposure differed. Generated by immunoSEQ multiplex PCR, the TCRdb table keeps only in-frame clones and is missing some. The table includes over 15,000 clones, 70% to 90% detected once. The source was peripheral blood mononuclear cells (PBMCs), collected before the second cycle of nivolumab. The source is a human donor with classical Hodgkin lymphoma.

The chain joins TRBV9 to TRBJ1-3, with D perhaps matching TRBD1 (5 bases). Germline V gene data show CDR1 as SGDLS and CDR2 as YYNGEE. V lost 4 bases, J lost 5 bases, and 19 bases lay in between. The CDR3 runs to 16 residues. This CDR3 is CASSHYRDPLRNTIYF. In nucleotides, the CDR3 is TGTGCCAGCAGCCATTACCGGGACCCCCTCAGAAACACCATATATTTT.

The chain couples TRBV5-1 to TRBJ2-7; unclear D gene. Trimming shortened V by 7 bases and J by 1 base, and 15 bases separated the two germline ends. The CDR3 is made up of 14 amino acids. CDR1 and CDR2 from the germline V gene are SGHRS and YFSETQ. The CDR3 DNA follows: TGCGCCAGCCGAGGTACTGTGTCTTCCTACGAGCAGTACTTC. Amino acids: CASRGTVSSYEQYF.